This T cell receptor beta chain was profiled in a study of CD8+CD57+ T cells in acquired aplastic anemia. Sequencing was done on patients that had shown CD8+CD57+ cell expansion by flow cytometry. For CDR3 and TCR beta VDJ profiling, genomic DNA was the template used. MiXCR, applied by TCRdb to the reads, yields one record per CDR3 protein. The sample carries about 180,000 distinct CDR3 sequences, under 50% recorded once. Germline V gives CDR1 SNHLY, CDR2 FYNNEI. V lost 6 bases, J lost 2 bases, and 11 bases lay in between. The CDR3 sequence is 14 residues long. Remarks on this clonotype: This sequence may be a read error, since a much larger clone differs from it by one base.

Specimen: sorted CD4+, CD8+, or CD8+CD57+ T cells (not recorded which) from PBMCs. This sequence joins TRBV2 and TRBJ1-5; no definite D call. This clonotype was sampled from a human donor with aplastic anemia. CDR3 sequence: CASSISVGNQPQHF. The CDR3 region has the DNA TGTGCCAGCAGCATATCTGTTGGCAATCAGCCCCAGCATTTT.